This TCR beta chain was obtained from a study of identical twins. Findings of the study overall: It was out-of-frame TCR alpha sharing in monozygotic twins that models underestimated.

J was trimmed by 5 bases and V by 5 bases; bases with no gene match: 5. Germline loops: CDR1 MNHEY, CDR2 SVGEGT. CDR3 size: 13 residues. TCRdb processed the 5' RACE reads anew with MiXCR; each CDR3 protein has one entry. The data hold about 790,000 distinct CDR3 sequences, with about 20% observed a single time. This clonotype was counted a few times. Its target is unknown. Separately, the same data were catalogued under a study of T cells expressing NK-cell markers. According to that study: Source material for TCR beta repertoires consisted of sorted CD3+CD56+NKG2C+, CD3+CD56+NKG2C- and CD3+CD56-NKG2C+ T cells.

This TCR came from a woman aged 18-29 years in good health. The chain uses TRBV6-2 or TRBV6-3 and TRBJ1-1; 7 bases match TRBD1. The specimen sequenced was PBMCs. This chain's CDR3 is CASSDRVWTEAFF. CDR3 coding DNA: TGTGCCAGCAGTGACAGGGTCTGGACTGAAGCTTTCTTT.